These 14 T cell receptor beta chains share one sample of origin, sequenced in a study of blood T cell repertoires in COVID-19 (dated by TCRdb to 2020 to 2021). The protocol used for the library was the immunoSEQ multiplex PCR assay. The source is immuneACCESS, and TCRdb retained only in-frame sequences with V and J called. Part of the clones is not carried over; for the studies checked, unresolved V genes explain less than half of this, and the remainder is unexplained. This sample holds about 200,000 clones; around nine tenths were observed only once. The ten largest clones add up to around 6.5% of the sample. Sequencing input: peripheral blood. The receptor source for this set is a man aged 60-69 years who had recovered from COVID-19.

This chain connects TRBV19 to TRBJ2-7, with 14 bases aligning to TRBD2. V dropped 5 bases and J dropped 6; count of bases not matched to a gene: 15. The CDR3 runs to 18 residues. Germline CDR1 reads LNHDA; CDR2 reads SQIVND (reference sequence). The CDR3 nucleotides read TGTGCCAGTAGTCGGACTAGCGGGGGGACCGGCGGGTCGATCGAGCAGTACTTC. It is translated as CASSRTSGGTGGSIEQYF.

The chain links TRBV7-2 to TRBJ1-2; 9 bases are a match to TRBD1. The germline V gene has CDR1 SGHTA and CDR2 FQGNSA. J was trimmed by 5 bases and V by 3 bases; bases with no gene match: 7. The CDR3 is made up of 15 amino acids. CDR3 residues: CASSFPPGTGYGYTF. CDR3 in DNA: TGTGCCAGCAGCTTCCCCCCCGGGACAGGGTATGGCTACACCTTC.

Here the CDR3 reads CASSLGQQGSKNIQYF. The DNA for the CDR3 is TGCGCCAGCAGCTTGGGACAACAGGGCTCCAAAAACATTCAGTACTTC. V is TRBV5-1 and J is TRBJ2-4; TRBD1 might be the D (6 bases). CDR3 length: 16 residues. V lost 0 bases and J lost 2, with 12 bases in between. The germline CDR1 and CDR2 sequences are SGHRS and YFSETQ.

The chain joins TRBV5-4 to TRBJ2-7; the match to TRBD2 covers 12 bases. V was pared by 10 bases and J by 2 bases, with 4 bases of the junction left unmatched. Germline V CDR1 and CDR2: SGHNT, YYREEE (reference sequence). The CDR3 length is 13 residues. The CDR3 DNA reads as TGTGCCGGAAGACTAGCGGGAGCCTACGAGCAGTACTTC. It translates to CAGRLAGAYEQYF. Full variable domain (remainder filled in from reference TRBV5-4 and TRBJ2-7): ETGVTQSPTHLIKTRGQQVTLRCSSQSGHNTVSWYQQALGQGPQFIFQYYREEENGRGNFPPRFSGLQFPNYSSELNVNALELDDSALYLCAGRLAGAYEQYFGPGTRLTVT.

The rearrangement links TRBV6-1 to TRBJ1-4; maybe TRBD1 (5 bases). From germline, CDR1 is MNHNS and CDR2 SASEGT. V was trimmed by 3 bases and J by 10 bases, leaving 15 bases between them. This CDR3 spans 14 amino acids. The CDR3 region has the DNA TGTGCCAGCAGTGAGGGGCCGGTCACCGGAAAACTGTTTTTT. Protein sequence: CASSEGPVTGKLFF.

V is TRBV9 and J is TRBJ2-3; D call uncertain. Germline assignment: CDR1 SGDLS and CDR2 YYNGEE. V was clipped by 0 bases and J by 4 bases, with 12 bases between them. CDR3 length equals 15 residues. CDR3 nucleotide sequence: TGTGCCAGCAGCGTAGGTGAGACCCAGGCAGATACGCAGTATTTT. Amino acid sequence: CASSVGETQADTQYF.

As to this clone: One junction end does not reproduce the germline sequence, and a read error may be involved. The rearrangement links TRBV28 to TRBJ2-5; the match to TRBD1 covers 9 bases. Germline CDR1 reads MDHEN; CDR2 reads SYDVKM. This CDR3 region has 13 residues. CDR3 sequence: CASAGTGYGLLDF. The CDR3 bases are TGTGCCTCAGCCGGGACAGGGTACGGGTTATTGGACTTC. Supplemented by reference TRBV28 and TRBJ2-5, the full variable domain reads DVKVTQSSRYLVKRTGEKVFLECVQDMDHENMFWYRQDPGLGLRLIYFSYDVKMKEKGDIPEGYSVSREKKERFSLILESASTNQTSMYLCASAGTGYGLLDFGPGTRLLVL.

The rearrangement uses TRBV7-8 and TRBJ1-6, with 7 bases matching TRBD1. V lost 5 bases, J lost 8 bases, and 6 bases stayed unmatched. The CDR3 is 14 amino acids. Germline V gene data show CDR1 as SGHVS and CDR2 as FQNEAQ. CDR3 in amino acids: CASSRQGYHSPLHF. CDR3 coding DNA: TGTGCCAGCAGCCGACAGGGATATCATTCACCCCTCCACTTT.

CDR3 sequence: CASSSTSGGPYEQYF. DNA for the CDR3: TGTGCCAGCAGCTCCACTAGCGGGGGACCTTACGAGCAGTACTTC. The rearrangement uses TRBV7-2 and TRBJ2-7, with 11 bases identical to TRBD2. This CDR3 is built from 15 residues. Germline V gene lookup returns CDR1 SGHTA and CDR2 FQGNSA. The ends lost 4 bases at V and 4 bases at J; junction bases unmatched: 6.

This sequence joins TRBV2 and TRBJ1-2; D call uncertain. Looked up from germline, CDR1 is SNHLY and CDR2 is FYNNEI. V lost 3 bases to trimming and J lost 2 bases, with 7 bases between them. The CDR3 has 13 amino acids. Here the CDR3 reads CASSEAENYGYTF. The DNA of the CDR3 is TGTGCCAGCAGTGAGGCAGAAAACTATGGCTACACCTTC.

The chain has TRBV6-6 and TRBJ1-3; no definite D call. Germline lookup yields CDR1 MNHNY and CDR2 SVGAGI (reference sequence). The length of the CDR3 is 12 residues. Between the trimmed V and J ends, which lost 4 bases and 4 bases, there was a span of 5 bases. CDR3 sequence reads: CASSLEGNTIYF. CDR3 sequence (DNA): TGTGCCAGCAGTTTGGAGGGAAACACCATATATTTT.

The rearrangement joins TRBV30 to TRBJ2-5, with TRBD2 identical over 8 bases. The CDR3 extends over 13 amino acids. Germline-derived CDR1 and CDR2 are GTSNPN and SVGIG (reference sequence). The V and J ends lost 5 bases and 4 bases, in that order; junction bases with no gene match: 6. The CDR3 spells CAWAVAGLETQYF. In nucleotides, the CDR3 is TGTGCCTGGGCGGTAGCGGGACTAGAGACCCAGTACTTC. The full variable domain, completed using reference TRBV30 and TRBJ2-5, is SQTIHQWPATLVQPVGSPLSLECTVEGTSNPNLYWYRQAAGRGLQLLFYSVGIGQISSEVPQNLSASRPQDRQFILSSKKLLLSDSGFYLCAWAVAGLETQYFGPGTRLLVL.

This clone was observed a few times. The rearrangement joins TRBV9 to TRBJ1-6; TRBD1 matches 7 bases. From germline, CDR1 is SGDLS and CDR2 YYNGEE. The CDR3 runs to 20 residues. V shed 7 bases and J 0 bases; nucleotides not matched to a gene: 19. The CDR3 here is CASAPEDRVLLSSYNSPLHF. Written as DNA, the CDR3 is TGTGCCAGCGCCCCGGAAGACAGGGTATTACTTAGCTCCTATAATTCACCCCTCCACTTT. The full variable domain, with the rest looked up from reference TRBV9 and TRBJ1-6, is DSGVTQTPKHLITATGQRVTLRCSPRSGDLSVYWYQQSLDQGLQFLIQYYNGEERAKGNILERFSAQQFPDLHSELNLSSLELGDSALYFCASAPEDRVLLSSYNSPLHFGNGTRLTVT.

The rearrangement uses TRBV6-6 and TRBJ1-1; 7 nucleotides agree with TRBD1. With 3 bases clipped from V and 0 bases from J, the junction kept 4 bases outside the gene matches. Germline V CDR1 and CDR2: MNHNY, SVGAGI (reference sequence). The CDR3 spans 15 residues. CDR3: CASSYSGTVNTEAFF. CDR3 nucleotides: TGTGCCAGCAGTTATTCCGGGACAGTGAACACTGAAGCTTTCTTT.